This T cell receptor (beta chain) came from a study of human T cells and chemical hapten exposure. This clonotype occurred a few times. As for time point: pre-sensitization, week 0. Treatment indicated: therapeutic diphenylcyclopropenone sensitization with weekly scalp DPC. The V gene end was trimmed by 2 bases and the J gene end by 4 bases; junction bases not matched to a gene: 8. Germline V gene data show CDR1 as MNHNS and CDR2 as SASEGT. The CDR3 contains 16 residues. Using its own MiXCR run on the RACE reads, TCRdb lists one record per CDR3 protein. The sample includes 380,000 or so distinct CDR3 sequences, about 5% of them seen just once.

This chain links TRBV6-1 with TRBJ2-7, with 10 bases lining up with TRBD1. The sequence was collected from a woman under 30 with alopecia areata. Some clones in this sample may be carry-over from other donors' samples. The sequences come from whole blood, collected in connection with sensitization to the hapten diphenylcyclopropenone (DPC). The CDR3 bases are TGTGCCAGCAGTGAATATGTGGGGACAGGGGTTTACGAGCAGTACTTC. This encodes CASSEYVGTGVYEQYF.